The source of this TCR beta chain is a study of blood T cell repertoires in COVID-19. Per the original data handling: Reference gene primer amplification gave nucleated cell count estimates. Data came from immunoSEQ multiplex PCR; TCRdb stores just in-frame clones and leaves some out. V, J and clone size reflect that table, while D and trimming were determined from the DNA. Of 60,000 to 65,000 clones in the sample, roughly four fifths were seen once. Germline loops: CDR1 SGHRS, CDR2 YFSETQ. The V segment lost 2 bases and the J segment 4 bases; nucleotides outside the gene matches: 10. The CDR3 spans 17 residues.

The origin of this receptor is an elderly woman with acute or convalescent COVID-19. Sequencing was done on a sample of peripheral blood. This chain joins TRBV5-1 and TRBJ2-7; 12 bases match TRBD2. CDR3 sequence (DNA): TGCGCCAGCAGCTTTGGGCTACTAGCGGGAGGAAGGTACGAGCAGTACTTC. Translated, it gives CASSFGLLAGGRYEQYF. Together with reference TRBV5-1 and TRBJ2-7, the CDR3 gives the full variable domain: KAGVTQTPRYLIKTRGQQVTLSCSPISGHRSVSWYQQTPGQGLQFLFEYFSETQRNKGNFPGRFSGRQFSNSRSEMNVSTLELGDSALYLCASSFGLLAGGRYEQYFGPGTRLTVT.